The 18 T cell receptor beta chains listed next were all sequenced from one sample in a study of siplizumab effects on memory and regulatory T cells. Sequencing was performed with immunoSEQ multiplex PCR; in TCRdb, only in-frame clones are kept and a portion is missing. The table records approximately 75,000 clones, 93% of them present only once. The specimen sequenced was CD8+ T cells sorted from blood. Source of these receptors: a human donor in good health.

The rearrangement links TRBV6-6 to TRBJ2-5; 7 bases align to TRBD2. CDR1 and CDR2 from the germline V gene are MNHNY and SVGAGI (reference sequence). The V segment lost 5 bases and the J segment 0 bases; nucleotides outside the gene matches: 6. The CDR3 contains 15 residues. CDR3 protein: CASSLPGLHQETQYF. The CDR3, as DNA: TGTGCCAGCAGTCTCCCGGGACTACACCAAGAGACCCAGTACTTC.

The V and J genes are TRBV6-1 and TRBJ2-7; weak D call: TRBD1 (6 bases). The V gene's germline CDR1 is MNHNS and CDR2 SASEGT. The CDR3 is 15 amino acids. V lost 0 bases to trimming and J lost 3 bases, with 12 bases between them. The CDR3 DNA sequence: TGTGCCAGCAGTGAAGCGAGGGACATAGGCTACGAGCAGTACTTC. Protein: CASSEARDIGYEQYF.

The genes are TRBV7-9 and TRBJ1-2; D uncertain. CDR1 and CDR2 from the germline V gene are SEHNR and FQNEAQ (reference sequence). The CDR3 is made up of 16 amino acids. V dropped 1 base and J dropped 8 bases, with 20 bases sitting between them. The CDR3 loop reads CASSLGGRRGLGGYTF. For the CDR3, the DNA is TGTGCCAGCAGCTTAGGGGGTCGGAGAGGACTGGGAGGCTACACCTTC.

This clone was recorded once. This rearrangement joins TRBV19 to TRBJ2-1, with D perhaps matching TRBD1 (6 bases). The V end lost 5 bases, the J end lost 0 bases, and 14 bases lay between the germline ends. This CDR3 spans 16 amino acids. The germline V gene has CDR1 LNHDA and CDR2 SQIVND (reference sequence). CDR3 sequence: CASSLLLGGSYNEQFF. In DNA form, the CDR3 reads TGTGCCAGTAGTCTCCTTCTAGGGGGCTCCTACAATGAGCAGTTCTTC.

The rearrangement joins TRBV2 to TRBJ2-7; TRBD1 matches 10 bases. In germline, CDR1 is SNHLY, CDR2 FYNNEI. The CDR3 runs 14 residues. V gave up 8 bases and J gave up 2 bases; unmatched junction bases: 6. The DNA of the CDR3 is TGTGCCAGCGGCGGGACAGGGGCAACCTACGAGCAGTACTTC. Protein: CASGGTGATYEQYF.

The rearrangement joins TRBV19 to TRBJ1-1; 8 nucleotides agree with TRBD1. The V and J ends lost 8 bases and 4 bases, in that order; junction bases with no gene match: 3. This CDR3 has 12 amino acids. Germline V CDR1 and CDR2: LNHDA, SQIVND (reference sequence). The DNA for the CDR3 is TGTGCCAGTGTAACAGGGGGCACTGAAGCTTTCTTT. Amino acids: CASVTGGTEAFF. The whole variable domain, remainder taken from reference TRBV19 and TRBJ1-1, is DGGITQSPKYLFRKEGQNVTLSCEQNLNHDAMYWYRQDPGQGLRLIYYSQIVNDFQKGDIAEGYSVSREKKESFPLTVTSAQKNPTAFYLCASVTGGTEAFFGQGTRLTVV.

The chain recombines TRBV6-6 with TRBJ2-7; 8 bases match TRBD2. Per the germline V gene, CDR1 is MNHNY and CDR2 is SVGAGI (reference sequence). The V and J ends lost 0 bases and 1 base, in that order; junction bases with no gene match: 2. This CDR3 is 15 amino acids long. The DNA of the CDR3 is TGTGCCAGCAGTTACTCAAGCGGGGGATCCTACGAGCAGTACTTC. Protein sequence: CASSYSSGGSYEQYF.

By sample fraction, this clone is medium-sized. The genes are TRBV4-3 and TRBJ2-6; D gene uncertain. The length of the CDR3 is 16 residues. V lost 0 bases and J lost 0, with 6 bases in between. Germline V lookup: CDR1 LGHNA, CDR2 YSLEER. The CDR3 here is CASSQDRSSGANVLTF. Written as DNA, the CDR3 is TGCGCCAGCAGCCAAGATCGCAGCTCTGGGGCCAACGTCCTGACTTTC.

V gene TRBV27 combines with J gene TRBJ2-3; possible D gene TRBD2, 6 bases. This CDR3 comprises 13 residues. Looked up from germline, CDR1 is MNHEY and CDR2 is SMNVEV (reference sequence). V lost 5 bases and J lost 1, with 7 bases in between. The CDR3 loop is CASSIAGTDTQYF. CDR3 DNA: TGTGCCAGCAGTATAGCGGGCACAGATACGCAGTATTTT.

The V call is TRBV2, the J call TRBJ2-7; a possible D gene is TRBD2 (5 bases). This CDR3 spans 13 amino acids. Germline CDR1 SNHLY, CDR2 FYNNEI. With 3 bases removed from V and 2 bases from J, the gap between germline ends came to 8 bases. CDR3 nucleotide sequence: TGTGCCAGCAGTGAGGACTCGCCCTACGAGCAGTACTTC. This gives the protein CASSEDSPYEQYF.

The J gene is TRBJ1-1, the V gene TRBV6-5; TRBD1 matches 9 bases. CDR3 size: 15 residues. Germline V gives CDR1 MNHEY, CDR2 SVGAGI. Trimming cost V 7 bases and J 4 bases; bases outside gene matches: 10. DNA of the CDR3: TGTGCCAGCACCATATCCGGACAGGGGACCACTGAAGCTTTCTTT. Its translation is CASTISGQGTTEAFF.

This chain links TRBV4-1 with TRBJ1-2, with no clear D. The CDR3 sequence is 13 residues long. Trimming stripped 0 bases from V and 4 bases from J, with 6 bases between. Germline lookup yields CDR1 MGHRA and CDR2 YSYEKL. CDR3 nucleotide sequence: TGCGCCAGCAGCCAAGATATTGGCTATGGCTACACCTTC. This codes for CASSQDIGYGYTF.

The chain recombines TRBV5-4 with TRBJ2-1; 8 bases match TRBD1. The CDR3 spans 13 residues. The trim removed 4 bases at V and 10 bases at J, leaving 7 bases unmatched. CDR1 and CDR2 (germline): SGHNT, YYREEE (reference sequence). The CDR3 protein is CASSPLDREEQFF. The CDR3 nucleotides read TGTGCCAGCAGCCCCCTGGACAGGGAGGAGCAGTTCTTC.

The V call is TRBV9, the J call TRBJ2-1; 7 bases align to TRBD1. CDR1 SGDLS and CDR2 YYNGEE come from the germline V gene. The V gene end was trimmed by 4 bases and the J gene end by 5 bases; junction bases not matched to a gene: 6. The CDR3 extends over 14 amino acids. DNA for the CDR3: TGTGCCAGCAGCACCCGGGACAGAAACAATGAGCAGTTCTTC. This sequence encodes CASSTRDRNNEQFF. The variable domain in full, completed from reference TRBV9 and TRBJ2-1, reads DSGVTQTPKHLITATGQRVTLRCSPRSGDLSVYWYQQSLDQGLQFLIQYYNGEERAKGNILERFSAQQFPDLHSELNLSSLELGDSALYFCASSTRDRNNEQFFGPGTRLTVL.

The chain links TRBV4-1 to TRBJ1-5; TRBD1 is a possible D gene (6 bases). Germline assignment: CDR1 MGHRA and CDR2 YSYEKL. V shed 5 bases and J shed 7 bases, with 18 bases lying between them. This CDR3 is built from 15 residues. CDR3 region: CASSEGAGVEQPQHF. The CDR3 coding sequence is TGCGCCAGCAGCGAAGGGGCAGGGGTCGAGCAGCCCCAGCATTTT.

This chain uses TRBV4-1 with TRBJ2-7; 7 bases are shared with TRBD1. J lost 3 bases, V lost 8 bases, and 10 bases had no gene match. In germline, CDR1 is MGHRA, CDR2 YSYEKL. The CDR3 has 14 residues. DNA for the CDR3: TGCGCCAGCTCCACCGGGACAGCTTACTACGAGCAGTACTTC. This gives the protein CASSTGTAYYEQYF.

The chain is built from TRBV4-1 and TRBJ2-7; D is perhaps TRBD1 or TRBD2 (5 bases each). Germline CDR1 reads MGHRA; CDR2 reads YSYEKL. This CDR3 is built from 15 residues. V was trimmed by 4 bases and J by 2 bases, leaving 15 bases between them. The CDR3 region has the DNA TGCGCCAGCAGCCCCAGGGTCGAGGGTCCCTACGAGCAGTACTTC. This codes for CASSPRVEGPYEQYF.

V gene TRBV4-1 combines with J gene TRBJ2-2; D might be TRBD1 or TRBD2, each matching 5 bases. Germline V lookup: CDR1 MGHRA, CDR2 YSYEKL. The CDR3 totals 18 residues. V was pared by 5 bases and J by 0 bases, with 19 bases between. CDR3 sequence reads: CASSKGVQPGPNTGELFF. DNA of the CDR3: TGCGCCAGCAGCAAAGGTGTTCAGCCGGGGCCGAACACCGGGGAGCTGTTTTTT.